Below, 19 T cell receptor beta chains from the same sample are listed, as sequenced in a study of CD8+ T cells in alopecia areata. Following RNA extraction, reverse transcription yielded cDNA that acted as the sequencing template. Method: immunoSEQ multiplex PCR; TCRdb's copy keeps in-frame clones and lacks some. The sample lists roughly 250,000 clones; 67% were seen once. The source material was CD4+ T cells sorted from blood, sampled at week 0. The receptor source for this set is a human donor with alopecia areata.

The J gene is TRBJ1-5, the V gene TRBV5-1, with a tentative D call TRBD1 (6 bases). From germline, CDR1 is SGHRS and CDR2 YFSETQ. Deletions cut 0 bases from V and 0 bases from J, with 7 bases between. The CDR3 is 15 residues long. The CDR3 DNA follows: TGCGCCAGCAGCTTGGCAGGGGATAGCAATCAGCCCCAGCATTTT. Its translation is CASSLAGDSNQPQHF.

The CDR3 bases are TGCAGCGCCGTATGGACAGAAGAGACCCAGTACTTC. The encoded protein is CSAVWTEETQYF. V is TRBV29-1 and J is TRBJ2-5, with D perhaps matching TRBD1 (6 bases). The V and J ends lost 7 bases and 3 bases respectively, with 12 bases between them. Per germline, CDR1 SQVTM and CDR2 ANQGSEA. This CDR3 spans 12 amino acids. The entire variable domain, with the rest obtained from reference TRBV29-1 and TRBJ2-5, is as follows: SAVISQKPSRDICQRGTSLTIQCQVDSQVTMMFWYRQQPGQSLTLIATANQGSEATYESGFVIDKFPISRPNLTFSTLTVSNMSPEDSSIYLCSAVWTEETQYFGPGTRLLVL.

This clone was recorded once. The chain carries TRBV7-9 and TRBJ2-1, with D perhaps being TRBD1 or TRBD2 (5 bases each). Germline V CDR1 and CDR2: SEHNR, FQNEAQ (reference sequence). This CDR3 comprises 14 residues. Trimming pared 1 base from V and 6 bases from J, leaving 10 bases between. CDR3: CASSLGQRGNEQFF. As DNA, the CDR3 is TGTGCCAGCAGCTTAGGGCAGAGGGGCAATGAGCAGTTCTTC.

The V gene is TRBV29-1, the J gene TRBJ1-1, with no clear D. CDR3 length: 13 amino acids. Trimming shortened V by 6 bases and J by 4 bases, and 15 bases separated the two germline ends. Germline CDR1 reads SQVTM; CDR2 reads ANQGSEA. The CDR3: CSVVTWMGTEAFF. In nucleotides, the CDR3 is TGCAGCGTCGTTACGTGGATGGGCACTGAAGCTTTCTTT.

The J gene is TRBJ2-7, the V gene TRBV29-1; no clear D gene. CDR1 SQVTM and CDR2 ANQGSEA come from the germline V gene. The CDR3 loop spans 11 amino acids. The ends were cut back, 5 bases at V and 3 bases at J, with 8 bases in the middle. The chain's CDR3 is CSVSQNYEQYF. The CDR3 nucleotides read TGCAGCGTTAGCCAAAACTACGAGCAGTACTTC.

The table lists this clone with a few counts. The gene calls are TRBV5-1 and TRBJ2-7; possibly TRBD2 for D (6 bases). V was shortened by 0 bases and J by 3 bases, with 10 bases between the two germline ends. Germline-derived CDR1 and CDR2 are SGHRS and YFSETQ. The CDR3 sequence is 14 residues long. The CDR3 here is CASSLAGGVYEQYF. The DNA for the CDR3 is TGCGCCAGCAGCTTGGCCGGGGGAGTCTACGAGCAGTACTTC.

The CDR3 is CSVEGVHEQFF. DNA for the CDR3: TGCAGCGTTGAAGGCGTCCATGAGCAGTTCTTC. The chain has TRBV29-1 and TRBJ2-1; D unclear. CDR3 length: 11 residues. The V gene's germline CDR1 is SQVTM and CDR2 ANQGSEA. V dropped 1 base and J dropped 8 bases, with 6 bases sitting between them.

CDR3 in DNA: TGTGCCAGCTCACCACCGGGGAACTATGGCTACACCTTC. Protein product: CASSPPGNYGYTF. V usage is TRBV18 and J usage is TRBJ1-2; no reliable D call. This CDR3 comprises 13 residues. CDR1 and CDR2 from the germline V gene are KGHSH and LQKENI. V was pared by 0 bases and J by 2 bases, with 4 bases between.

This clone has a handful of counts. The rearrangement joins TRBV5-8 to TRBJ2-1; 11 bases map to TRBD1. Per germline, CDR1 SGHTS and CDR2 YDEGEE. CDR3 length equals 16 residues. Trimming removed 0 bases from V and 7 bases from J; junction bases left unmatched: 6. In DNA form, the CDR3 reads TGTGCCAGCAGCTTGGGGACAGGGGGCAAAGGGAATGAGCAGTTCTTC. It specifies CASSLGTGGKGNEQFF. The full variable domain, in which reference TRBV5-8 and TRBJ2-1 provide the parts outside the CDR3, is EAGVTQSPTHLIKTRGQQATLRCSPISGHTSVYWYQQALGLGLQFLLWYDEGEERNRGNFPPRFSGRQFPNYSSELNVNALELEDSALYLCASSLGTGGKGNEQFFGPGTRLTVL.

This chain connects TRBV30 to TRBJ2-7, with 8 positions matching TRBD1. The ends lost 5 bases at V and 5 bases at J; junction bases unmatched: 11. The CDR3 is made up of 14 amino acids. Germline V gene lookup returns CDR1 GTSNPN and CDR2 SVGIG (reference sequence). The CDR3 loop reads CAWGGTGRQHEQYF. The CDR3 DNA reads TGTGCCTGGGGGGGGACAGGTAGACAACACGAGCAGTACTTC. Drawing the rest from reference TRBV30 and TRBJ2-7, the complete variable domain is SQTIHQWPATLVQPVGSPLSLECTVEGTSNPNLYWYRQAAGRGLQLLFYSVGIGQISSEVPQNLSASRPQDRQFILSSKKLLLSDSGFYLCAWGGTGRQHEQYFGPGTRLTVT.

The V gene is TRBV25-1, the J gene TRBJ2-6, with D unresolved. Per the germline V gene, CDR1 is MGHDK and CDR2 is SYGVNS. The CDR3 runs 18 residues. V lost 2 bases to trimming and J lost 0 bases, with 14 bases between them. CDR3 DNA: TGTGCCAGCAGTGAAGCCCCTGGCAGGCCCTCTGGGGCCAACGTCCTGACTTTC. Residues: CASSEAPGRPSGANVLTF.

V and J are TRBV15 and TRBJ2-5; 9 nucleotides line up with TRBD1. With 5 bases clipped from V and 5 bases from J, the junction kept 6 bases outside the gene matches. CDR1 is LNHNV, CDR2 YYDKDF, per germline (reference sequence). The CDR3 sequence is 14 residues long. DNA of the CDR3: TGTGCCACCAGCTCGGGACAGGGTGGGGAGACCCAGTACTTC. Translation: CATSSGQGGETQYF.

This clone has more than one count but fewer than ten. CDR3 nucleotides: TGTGCCAGCAGTTTATGGACAGGGACCCATCGGGCCAAAAACATTCAGTACTTC. Residues: CASSLWTGTHRAKNIQYF. V usage is TRBV28 and J usage is TRBJ2-4; TRBD1 matches 7 bases. The CDR3 consists of 18 residues. V gave up 0 bases and J gave up 1 base; unmatched junction bases: 9. The germline gives CDR1 MDHEN, CDR2 SYDVKM.

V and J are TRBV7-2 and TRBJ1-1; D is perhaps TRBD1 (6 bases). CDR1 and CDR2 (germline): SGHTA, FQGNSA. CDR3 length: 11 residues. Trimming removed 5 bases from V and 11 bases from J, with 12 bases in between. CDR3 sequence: CASSPTGQAFF. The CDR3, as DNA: TGTGCCAGCAGCCCCACAGGGCAGGCTTTCTTT.

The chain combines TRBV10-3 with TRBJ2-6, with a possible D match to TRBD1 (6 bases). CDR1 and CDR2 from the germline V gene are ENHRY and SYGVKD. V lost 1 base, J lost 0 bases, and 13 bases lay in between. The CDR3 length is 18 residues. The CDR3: CAISELQGTSSGANVLTF. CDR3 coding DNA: TGTGCCATCAGTGAGTTACAGGGAACAAGCTCTGGGGCCAACGTCCTGACTTTC.

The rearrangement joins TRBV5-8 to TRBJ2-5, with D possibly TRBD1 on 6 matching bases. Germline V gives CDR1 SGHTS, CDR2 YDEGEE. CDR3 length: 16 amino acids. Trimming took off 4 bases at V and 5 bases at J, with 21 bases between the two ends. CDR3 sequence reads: CASSRGKGPRGETQYF. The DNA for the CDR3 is TGTGCCAGCAGCAGGGGAAAAGGTCCTAGGGGGGAGACCCAGTACTTC.

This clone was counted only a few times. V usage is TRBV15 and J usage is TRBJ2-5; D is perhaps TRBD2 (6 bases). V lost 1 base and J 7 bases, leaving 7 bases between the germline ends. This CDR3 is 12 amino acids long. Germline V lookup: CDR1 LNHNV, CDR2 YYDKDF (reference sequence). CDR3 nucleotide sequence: TGTGCCACCAGCAGAGTCGGGGGGACCCAGTACTTC. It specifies CATSRVGGTQYF.

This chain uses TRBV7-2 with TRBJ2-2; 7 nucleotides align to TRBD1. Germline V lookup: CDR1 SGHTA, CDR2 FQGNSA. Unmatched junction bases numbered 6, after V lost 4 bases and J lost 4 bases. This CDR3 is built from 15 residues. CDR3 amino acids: CASSSTGVGTGELFF. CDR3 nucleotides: TGTGCCAGCAGCTCCACAGGGGTAGGCACCGGGGAGCTGTTTTTT.

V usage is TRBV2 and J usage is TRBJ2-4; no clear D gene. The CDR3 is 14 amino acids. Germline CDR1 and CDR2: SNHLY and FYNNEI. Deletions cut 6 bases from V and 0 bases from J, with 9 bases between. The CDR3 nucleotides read TGTGCCAGCAGCGCCCGGCTAGCCAAAAACATTCAGTACTTC. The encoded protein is CASSARLAKNIQYF. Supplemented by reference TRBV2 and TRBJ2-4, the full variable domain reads EPEVTQTPSHQVTQMGQEVILRCVPISNHLYFYWYRQILGQKVEFLVSFYNNEISEKSEIFDDQFSVERPDGSNFTLKIRSTKLEDSAMYFCASSARLAKNIQYFGAGTRLSVL.